One and the same sample provided the 27 T cell receptor beta chains below, sequenced in a study of cytomegalovirus exposure and HLA in healthy donors (dated by TCRdb to about 2017). Library preparation used the immunoSEQ multiplex PCR assay. The multiplex PCR relied on a mix of 60 forward primers for TCR Vbeta segments and 13 reverse primers for TCR Jbeta segments. TCRdb took over this immuneACCESS table, retaining in-frame rearrangements with V and J assigned. Such tables are incomplete; in checked studies, under half of the missing clones stem from an unresolved V gene, and the remainder is unexplained. In all, the sample holds fewer than 200,000 clones, and roughly 80% of those were seen once. The ten largest clonotypes hold roughly 2% of the sample. The sample consisted of PBMCs. Receptors were obtained from a female donor in good health and CMV-seronegative.

V is TRBV4-1 and J is TRBJ1-1, with 9 bases fitting TRBD1. Trimming took 3 bases from V and 6 from J; bases not matched to a gene: 8. Per the germline V gene, CDR1 is MGHRA and CDR2 is YSYEKL. This CDR3 spans 15 amino acids. The CDR3 sequence is CASSHLGQGKAEAFF. The CDR3 DNA sequence: TGCGCCAGCAGCCACCTAGGACAGGGGAAGGCTGAAGCTTTCTTT.

V and J are TRBV6-1 and TRBJ1-3, with TRBD1 matching over 7 bases. There are 15 residues in the CDR3. The germline V gene encodes CDR1 MNHNS and CDR2 SASEGT. The trim removed 4 bases at V and 2 bases at J, leaving 5 bases unmatched. CDR3 coding DNA: TGTGCCAGCAGTGCAACAGGGGCTGCTGGAAACACCATATATTTT. It codes for CASSATGAAGNTIYF.

The rearrangement uses TRBV30 and TRBJ1-1; no definite D call. V dropped 2 bases and J dropped 0 bases, with 7 bases sitting between them. CDR3 length: 13 amino acids. Germline V gene data show CDR1 as GTSNPN and CDR2 as SVGIG (reference sequence). The DNA for the CDR3 is TGTGCCTGGAGTCACAGACTGAACACTGAAGCTTTCTTT. Translation: CAWSHRLNTEAFF.

This clone was found a few times. The chain couples TRBV7-2 to TRBJ2-7, with a tentative D call TRBD2 (6 bases). Germline CDR1 reads SGHTA; CDR2 reads FQGNSA. Trimming cost V 2 bases and J 0 bases, with 11 bases left between them. The CDR3 has 15 residues. The chain's CDR3 is CASSLFGGPSYEQYF. The CDR3 DNA reads as TGTGCCAGCAGCTTATTTGGAGGGCCCTCCTACGAGCAGTACTTC.

The chain has TRBV5-6 and TRBJ1-6, with D unclear. V was clipped by 1 base and J by 1 base, with 6 bases between them. Per germline, CDR1 SGHDT and CDR2 YYEEEE. The CDR3 totals 15 residues. The CDR3 loop is CASSLMSSYNSPLHF. The CDR3 bases are TGTGCCAGCAGCTTGATGAGTTCCTATAATTCACCCCTCCACTTT.

The genes are TRBV13 and TRBJ2-1; D is possibly TRBD2 (6 bases). CDR3 size: 14 residues. The germline CDR1 and CDR2 sequences are PRHDT and FYEKMQ (reference sequence). V gave up 5 bases and J gave up 5 bases, with 13 bases separating them. The CDR3 nucleotides read TGTGCCAGCAGCCGGAGGGTAGCGGACAATGAGCAGTTCTTC. It yields the protein CASSRRVADNEQFF.

The rearrangement links TRBV6-1 to TRBJ1-2; the D is unclear. V shed 3 bases and J shed 8 bases, with 7 bases lying between them. The germline gives CDR1 MNHNS, CDR2 SASEGT. This CDR3 comprises 11 residues. The CDR3 reads CASSESGGYTF. The CDR3 bases are TGTGCCAGCAGTGAGTCAGGCGGCTACACCTTC.

V is TRBV2 and J is TRBJ2-3; 7 bases agree with TRBD2. The V and J ends lost 5 bases and 5 bases, in that order; junction bases with no gene match: 10. In germline, CDR1 is SNHLY, CDR2 FYNNEI. The CDR3 spans 15 residues. This chain's CDR3 is CASSLWAGAGDTQYF. The CDR3 region has the DNA TGTGCCAGCAGTCTATGGGCGGGAGCGGGAGATACGCAGTATTTT.

The genes are TRBV19 and TRBJ2-5, with TRBD2 matching 7 bases. V shed 5 bases, J shed 11 bases, and the junction held 11 bases outside the gene matches. The CDR3 length is 13 residues. CDR1 and CDR2 (germline): LNHDA, SQIVND (reference sequence). CDR3 in amino acids: CASSATSVSGQYF. CDR3 sequence (DNA): TGTGCCAGTAGTGCTACTAGCGTATCCGGGCAGTACTTC. Filled out from reference TRBV19 and TRBJ2-5, the complete variable domain reads DGGITQSPKYLFRKEGQNVTLSCEQNLNHDAMYWYRQDPGQGLRLIYYSQIVNDFQKGDIAEGYSVSREKKESFPLTVTSAQKNPTAFYLCASSATSVSGQYFGPGTRLLVL.

V usage is TRBV30 and J usage is TRBJ1-2, with 11 bases fitting TRBD1. CDR3 length: 14 residues. Losses at the gene ends were 3 bases for V and 3 bases for J; bases not matched to a gene: 3. From germline, CDR1 is GTSNPN and CDR2 SVGIG (reference sequence). The CDR3 protein is CAWSGDRGDYGYTF. CDR3 DNA sequence: TGTGCCTGGAGCGGGGACAGGGGGGACTATGGCTACACCTTC.

The rearrangement links TRBV16 to TRBJ2-7; possible D gene TRBD1, 5 bases. The germline CDR1 and CDR2 sequences are KGHSY and FQNENV. Trimming shortened V by 2 bases and J by 0 bases, and 17 bases separated the two germline ends. The CDR3 covers 17 residues. DNA of the CDR3: TGTGCCAGCAGCCAACCAGCTTTTATAGGGGCCTCCTACGAGCAGTACTTC. Amino acids: CASSQPAFIGASYEQYF.

This clone is a singleton in its sample. The chain recombines TRBV2 with TRBJ2-3; 7 bases map to TRBD2. The length of the CDR3 is 17 residues. Germline CDR1 is SNHLY and CDR2 is FYNNEI. V was pared by 4 bases and J by 6 bases, with 16 bases of the junction left unmatched. The DNA for the CDR3 is TGTGCCAGCAGTGTCCCCCGGGAGGTGGGATTTATTGATACGCAGTATTTT. Its protein product is CASSVPREVGFIDTQYF.

The chain is built from TRBV7-9 and TRBJ2-1, with 7 positions matching TRBD2. Trimming cost V 5 bases and J 3 bases; bases outside gene matches: 10. The germline CDR1 and CDR2 sequences are SEHNR and FQNEAQ (reference sequence). The CDR3 has 16 amino acids. The CDR3 DNA reads TGTGCCAGCAGCCCAAAAACGGGACTACACTACAATGAGCAGTTCTTC. It specifies CASSPKTGLHYNEQFF.

V and J are TRBV5-1 and TRBJ2-2; D perhaps matches TRBD1 (6 bases). The V end was cut by 2 bases, the J end by 2 bases, with 13 bases between. This CDR3 region has 16 residues. The germline gives CDR1 SGHRS, CDR2 YFSETQ. The CDR3, as DNA: TGCGCCAGCAGCTTATCAACAGGGATTAACACCGGGGAGCTGTTTTTT. Protein sequence: CASSLSTGINTGELFF.

This clone came up once. CDR3 coding DNA: TGTGCCTGGAGTGTAAACGGACTCTATGGCTACACCTTC. Amino acid sequence: CAWSVNGLYGYTF. The V call is TRBV30, the J call TRBJ1-2; D remains ambiguous. V shed 0 bases and J shed 4 bases, with 9 bases lying between them. CDR1 and CDR2 (germline): GTSNPN, SVGIG (reference sequence). The CDR3 contains 13 residues.

A single count supports this clone. This chain connects TRBV30 to TRBJ1-5; D is uncertain. The CDR3 consists of 14 residues. The germline CDR1 and CDR2 sequences are GTSNPN and SVGIG (reference sequence). V shed 2 bases and J shed 3 bases, with 11 bases lying between them. The CDR3 is CAWSSGSPNQPQHF. CDR3 bases: TGTGCCTGGAGTTCTGGTAGCCCCAATCAGCCCCAGCATTTT. Supplemented by reference TRBV30 and TRBJ1-5, the full variable domain reads SQTIHQWPATLVQPVGSPLSLECTVEGTSNPNLYWYRQAAGRGLQLLFYSVGIGQISSEVPQNLSASRPQDRQFILSSKKLLLSDSGFYLCAWSSGSPNQPQHFGDGTRLSIL.

The rearrangement links TRBV6-5 to TRBJ1-2; 7 nucleotides match TRBD1. V lost 2 bases, J lost 2 bases, and 5 bases stayed unmatched. The germline V gene has CDR1 MNHEY and CDR2 SVGAGI. The CDR3 is made up of 15 amino acids. The DNA for the CDR3 is TGTGCCAGCAGTTACGCGACAGGGCGGAACTATGGCTACACCTTC. The encoded protein is CASSYATGRNYGYTF.

The chain employs TRBV11-2 and TRBJ2-7, with 8 bases matching TRBD1. This CDR3 spans 12 amino acids. V gave up 5 bases and J gave up 4 bases; unmatched junction bases: 1. Germline CDR1 reads SGHAT; CDR2 reads FQNNGV. In nucleotides, the CDR3 is TGTGCCAGCAGCCGACAGGGGTACGAGCAGTACTTC. Amino acids: CASSRQGYEQYF.

The chain links TRBV29-1 to TRBJ1-2, with no clear D. There are 14 residues in the CDR3. Trimming cost V 4 bases and J 6 bases, with 18 bases left between them. Looked up from germline, CDR1 is SQVTM and CDR2 is ANQGSEA. CDR3 nucleotides: TGCAGCGTTGGGATAAAGGGTTACGGGGATGGCTACACCTTC. Amino acids: CSVGIKGYGDGYTF.

A remark on this clone: This CDR3 is also generated by other DNA sequences in the sample. The J gene is TRBJ2-3, the V gene TRBV5-1; TRBD2 matches at 10 bases. Trimming removed 4 bases from V and 1 base from J; junction bases left unmatched: 3. The CDR3 covers 15 residues. Germline CDR1 and CDR2: SGHRS and YFSETQ. The DNA of the CDR3 is TGCGCCAGCAGCCCTGGGACTAGCGGCACAGATACGCAGTATTTT. It specifies CASSPGTSGTDTQYF.

The chain recombines TRBV2 with TRBJ2-7, with a tentative D call TRBD2 (6 bases). CDR1 is SNHLY, CDR2 FYNNEI, per germline. The CDR3 spans 15 residues. The ends were cut back, 6 bases at V and 0 bases at J, with 15 bases in the middle. CDR3: CASSRSSGPSYEQYF. CDR3 sequence (DNA): TGTGCCAGCAGCCGCTCAAGCGGGCCCTCCTACGAGCAGTACTTC.

The chain recombines TRBV4-2 with TRBJ1-4; TRBD1 aligns across 10 bases. Trimming removed 2 bases from V and 7 bases from J; junction bases left unmatched: 7. CDR1 is LGHNA and CDR2 is YNFKEQ in the germline V gene. This CDR3 has 16 amino acids. The CDR3 region has the DNA TGTGCCAGCAGCCAACTGACAGGGGGCAAAACTGAAAAACTGTTTTTT. The encoded protein is CASSQLTGGKTEKLFF.

This rearrangement joins TRBV2 to TRBJ2-7, with a tentative D call TRBD1 (6 bases). V gave up 2 bases and J gave up 2 bases, with 10 bases separating them. CDR3 length: 14 residues. Germline V gene data show CDR1 as SNHLY and CDR2 as FYNNEI. The CDR3 sequence: CASSEQGLPYEQYF. For the CDR3, the DNA is TGTGCCAGCAGTGAACAGGGGCTCCCCTACGAGCAGTACTTC. The complete variable domain, with remaining parts taken from reference TRBV2 and TRBJ2-7, reads EPEVTQTPSHQVTQMGQEVILRCVPISNHLYFYWYRQILGQKVEFLVSFYNNEISEKSEIFDDQFSVERPDGSNFTLKIRSTKLEDSAMYFCASSEQGLPYEQYFGPGTRLTVT.

This rearrangement joins TRBV14 to TRBJ2-5, with 7 bases matching TRBD2. Trimming removed 3 bases from V and 3 bases from J; junction bases left unmatched: 7. The CDR3 extends over 15 amino acids. Germline CDR1 SGHDN, CDR2 FVKESK. The DNA for the CDR3 is TGTGCCAGCAGCCAGGGGGGGTACTCAAAAGAGACCCAGTACTTC. Translating gives CASSQGGYSKETQYF.

The V and J genes are TRBV18 and TRBJ1-2, with D unresolved. CDR3 length equals 13 residues. Trimming pared 4 bases from V and 0 bases from J, leaving 6 bases between. Germline V gene sequence: CDR1 KGHSH, CDR2 LQKENI. CDR3 bases: TGTGCCAGCTCACGGGAGTCTAACTATGGCTACACCTTC. Its translation: CASSRESNYGYTF.

This clone was found a few times. This chain uses TRBV6-1 with TRBJ1-4; D is unresolved. Germline V gene lookup returns CDR1 MNHNS and CDR2 SASEGT. V lost 2 bases and J 4 bases, leaving 5 bases between the germline ends. This CDR3 is 13 amino acids long. In DNA form, the CDR3 reads TGTGCCAGCAGTGAACCCGGTAATGAAAAACTGTTTTTT. It yields the protein CASSEPGNEKLFF.

The gene calls are TRBV9 and TRBJ2-3; 8 bases align to TRBD1. CDR1 is SGDLS, CDR2 YYNGEE, per germline. CDR3 length: 16 residues. The junction had 10 bases not matched to a gene; V was cut back by 3 bases and J by 4 bases. The CDR3 DNA reads as TGTGCCAGCAGCGGACCCACCAGGGGGCGGGCAGATACGCAGTATTTT. Its protein product is CASSGPTRGRADTQYF.